These 12 T cell receptor beta chains originate from one sample sequenced in a study of shared clonotypes between healthy human individuals. Generated by immunoSEQ multiplex PCR, the TCRdb table keeps only in-frame clones and is missing some. Seen here are about 2.5 million clones, just under 95% observed once, and the top ten hold 0.37%. Sequenced input: naive CD4+ T cells from PBMCs. Subset indicated: CD45RA+ positively selected. These receptors all come from a man aged 18 to 29 in good health. Some clones in this sample may be carry-over from other donors' samples.

The chain joins TRBV20-1 to TRBJ2-7, with D uncertain. Germline-derived CDR1 and CDR2 are DFQATT and SNEGSKA (reference sequence). The CDR3 runs 11 residues. The V and J ends lost 4 bases and 4 bases respectively, with 8 bases between them. This CDR3 reads CSATSLYEQYF. CDR3 DNA sequence: TGCAGTGCTACCTCCCTTTACGAGCAGTACTTC.

This clone came up once. The rearrangement uses TRBV5-1 and TRBJ2-1, with 10 bases lining up with TRBD2. This CDR3 contains 16 residues. V lost 2 bases and J lost 3; bases outside the gene matches: 5. From germline, CDR1 is SGHRS and CDR2 YFSETQ. The CDR3 is CASSFLAGGVYNEQFF. For the CDR3, the DNA is TGCGCCAGCAGCTTTTTAGCGGGAGGAGTCTACAATGAGCAGTTCTTC. Looking up the rest from reference TRBV5-1 and TRBJ2-1 gives the full variable domain: KAGVTQTPRYLIKTRGQQVTLSCSPISGHRSVSWYQQTPGQGLQFLFEYFSETQRNKGNFPGRFSGRQFSNSRSEMNVSTLELGDSALYLCASSFLAGGVYNEQFFGPGTRLTVL.

This chain connects TRBV28 to TRBJ1-1; D gene uncertain. Germline V lookup: CDR1 MDHEN, CDR2 SYDVKM. V lost 3 bases, J lost 4 bases, and 9 bases lay in between. The CDR3 is 13 residues long. The CDR3 DNA follows: TGTGCCAGCAGTTTTGGGGATAGCACTGAAGCTTTCTTT. It translates to CASSFGDSTEAFF.

This chain connects TRBV6-5 to TRBJ1-2; 7 bases line up with TRBD1. This CDR3 comprises 15 residues. V gave up 5 bases and J gave up 6 bases; unmatched junction bases: 12. Germline V CDR1 and CDR2: MNHEY, SVGAGI. CDR3 sequence reads: CASSKQTGPSDGYTF. The CDR3 DNA is TGTGCCAGCAGTAAACAGACAGGGCCTTCGGATGGCTACACCTTC.

This chain connects TRBV7-9 to TRBJ2-7; 9 nucleotides agree with TRBD2. CDR3 size: 15 residues. Trimming cost V 6 bases and J 5 bases; bases outside gene matches: 11. Germline values: CDR1 SEHNR, CDR2 FQNEAQ (reference sequence). CDR3 residues: CASSFLAGPYNEQYF. DNA for the CDR3: TGTGCCAGCAGTTTTCTAGCGGGACCTTACAACGAGCAGTACTTC.

V usage is TRBV7-3 and J usage is TRBJ2-1; a possible D gene is TRBD1 (6 bases). V was trimmed by 5 bases and J by 10 bases, leaving 12 bases between them. Germline CDR1 reads SGHTA; CDR2 reads FQGTGA. The CDR3 has 12 residues. This chain's CDR3 is CASSAQGREQFF. In DNA, the CDR3 is TGTGCCAGCAGCGCACAGGGTCGGGAGCAGTTCTTC.

The table lists this clone with a count of one. The J gene is TRBJ2-2, the V gene TRBV19; D gene uncertain. The germline CDR1 and CDR2 sequences are LNHDA and SQIVND (reference sequence). Trimming removed 6 bases at V and 0 bases at J, with 8 bases between. This CDR3 spans 14 amino acids. CDR3 in DNA: TGTGCCAGTAGCCTACAGTCGAACACCGGGGAGCTGTTTTTT. It codes for CASSLQSNTGELFF. Using reference TRBV19 and TRBJ2-2 for the parts outside the CDR3, the full variable domain is DGGITQSPKYLFRKEGQNVTLSCEQNLNHDAMYWYRQDPGQGLRLIYYSQIVNDFQKGDIAEGYSVSREKKESFPLTVTSAQKNPTAFYLCASSLQSNTGELFFGEGSRLTVL.

The rearrangement uses TRBV9 and TRBJ1-3, with TRBD1 matching over 9 bases. Per the germline V gene, CDR1 is SGDLS and CDR2 is YYNGEE. This CDR3 spans 15 amino acids. V dropped 3 bases and J dropped 4; count of bases not matched to a gene: 5. The CDR3 sequence is CASSADRGGGNTIYF. In DNA form, the CDR3 reads TGTGCCAGCAGCGCGGACAGGGGAGGCGGAAACACCATATATTTT.

Concerning this clone: Within the sample, other DNA sequences also encode this same CDR3. This chain connects TRBV5-1 to TRBJ1-3; D remains unclear. Trimming took 4 bases from V and 1 from J, leaving 6 bases between them. Germline V gene sequence: CDR1 SGHRS, CDR2 YFSETQ. The CDR3 spans 13 residues. The CDR3 region has the DNA TGCGCCAGCAGCCCCTCGTCTGGAAACACCATATATTTT. Translated, it gives CASSPSSGNTIYF.

The chain links TRBV5-8 to TRBJ2-3; 8 bases align to TRBD1. Germline-derived CDR1 and CDR2 are SGHTS and YDEGEE. The CDR3 extends over 15 amino acids. Germline trimming cut 4 bases from V and 4 bases from J; bases unmatched to any gene: 8. This CDR3 is CASSPLRQGPDTQYF. The CDR3, as DNA: TGTGCCAGCAGCCCACTGAGACAGGGGCCAGATACGCAGTATTTT.

The chain links TRBV5-8 to TRBJ2-3; D possibly uses TRBD1 or TRBD2 (5 bases each). CDR3 size: 13 residues. V was trimmed by 9 bases and J by 4 bases, leaving 15 bases between them. CDR1 and CDR2 (germline): SGHTS, YDEGEE. The CDR3 region has the DNA TGTGCCACCCGGCTGAGAGGGGCAGATACGCAGTATTTT. Its translation: CATRLRGADTQYF.

This clone was detected only once. Additional DNA sequences in this sample encode the identical CDR3. V gene TRBV7-9 combines with J gene TRBJ2-7; 10 bases match TRBD2. J gave up 4 bases and V 0 bases, and 3 bases lay outside the gene matches. Germline CDR1 is SEHNR and CDR2 is FQNEAQ (reference sequence). The CDR3 is 15 residues long. This CDR3 is CASSLAAGGPYEQYF. For the CDR3, the DNA is TGTGCCAGCAGCTTAGCAGCGGGAGGGCCATACGAGCAGTACTTC.